This entry lists 29 T cell receptor beta chains sequenced from one sample in a study of CD8 T cells in Susac syndrome. An input of roughly 0.5 to 1 ug of RNA was subjected to reverse transcription using random hexamers. Each CDR3 protein is one row after TCRdb ran MiXCR on the immunoSEQ multiplex PCR reads. The table shows roughly 120,000 distinct CDR3 sequences, with 85% to 95% occurring only once. The sample was CD8+ T cells from PBMCs. Source of these receptors: a human donor with multiple sclerosis.

V and J are TRBV4-1 and TRBJ2-7, with no clear D. V was pared by 0 bases and J by 4 bases, with 7 bases between. This CDR3 has 13 residues. The germline V gene encodes CDR1 MGHRA and CDR2 YSYEKL. For the CDR3, the DNA is TGCGCCAGCAGCCAAGATGCGACGTACGAGCAGTACGTC. It specifies CASSQDATYEQYV.

This rearrangement joins TRBV9 to TRBJ2-3; D is tentatively TRBD1 or TRBD2 (5 bases each). The V end was cut by 0 bases, the J end by 5 bases, with 7 bases between. From germline, CDR1 is SGDLS and CDR2 YYNGEE. The CDR3 runs to 13 residues. The CDR3 DNA is TGTGCCAGCAGCGTAGGAGGGGAAGATACGCAGTATTTT. This encodes CASSVGGEDTQYF.

The chain carries TRBV5-1 and TRBJ2-1; D may be TRBD1 (6 bases). This CDR3 contains 15 residues. Trimming took off 4 bases at V and 8 bases at J, with 19 bases between the two ends. Germline V gene data show CDR1 as SGHRS and CDR2 as YFSETQ. This CDR3 reads CASSHGQPAVDEQFF. The DNA for the CDR3 is TGCGCCAGCAGCCATGGACAGCCGGCGGTCGATGAGCAGTTCTTC.

The V call is TRBV27, the J call TRBJ1-1, with 7 bases fitting TRBD1. The junction had 16 bases not matched to a gene; V was cut back by 0 bases and J by 0 bases. Germline CDR1 and CDR2: MNHEY and SMNVEV (reference sequence). The CDR3 extends over 20 amino acids. DNA of the CDR3: TGTGCCAGCAGTTTATCGGCGGACAGGTCTCCTCATTACATGAACACTGAAGCTTTCTTT. This translates into CASSLSADRSPHYMNTEAFF.

The rearrangement uses TRBV20-1 and TRBJ2-5; the match to TRBD2 covers 11 bases. Unmatched junction bases numbered 9, after V lost 2 bases and J lost 4 bases. Germline CDR1 is DFQATT and CDR2 is SNEGSKA (reference sequence). CDR3 length: 16 amino acids. CDR3 sequence (DNA): TGCAGTGCTAGATCCGAGGGACTAGCGGCTCCAGAGACCCAGTACTTC. This gives the protein CSARSEGLAAPETQYF.

This chain uses TRBV7-2 with TRBJ2-3, with D possibly TRBD2 on 6 matching bases. CDR1 SGHTA and CDR2 FQGNSA come from the germline V gene. This CDR3 spans 17 amino acids. The germline V and J ends were trimmed by 1 base and 4 bases, with 18 bases remaining between them. CDR3 in amino acids: CASSLVARLDGADTQYF. In nucleotides, the CDR3 is TGTGCCAGCAGCTTAGTCGCCAGACTAGACGGGGCAGATACGCAGTATTTT.

CDR3 sequence (DNA): TGTGCCAGCAGCGTAGGCGGTAGCGTCACAGATACGCAGTATTTT. Translation gives CASSVGGSVTDTQYF. The chain has TRBV9 and TRBJ2-3; D perhaps matches TRBD2 (5 bases). Trimming pared 0 bases from V and 2 bases from J, leaving 10 bases between. The CDR3 totals 15 residues. The V gene's germline CDR1 is SGDLS and CDR2 YYNGEE.

The chain carries TRBV12-3 or TRBV12-4 and TRBJ2-5, with 8 bases lining up with TRBD1. Trimming removed 0 bases from V and 5 bases from J; junction bases left unmatched: 5. This CDR3 has 15 residues. The CDR3 DNA reads as TGTGCCAGCAGTTTAGCGAGGACAGGGCGGGAGACCCAGTACTTC. Amino acids: CASSLARTGRETQYF.

This sequence joins TRBV7-9 and TRBJ2-7; D not certain. Trimming took off 8 bases at V and 0 bases at J, with 14 bases between the two ends. CDR1 and CDR2 (germline): SEHNR, FQNEAQ (reference sequence). The CDR3 covers 14 residues. The CDR3 here is CASSVGGLSYEQYF. CDR3 in DNA: TGTGCCAGCTCCGTAGGCGGCCTCTCCTACGAGCAGTACTTC. The entire variable domain, with the rest obtained from reference TRBV7-9 and TRBJ2-7, is as follows: DTGVSQNPRHKITKRGQNVTFRCDPISEHNRLYWYRQTLGQGPEFLTYFQNEAQLEKSRLLSDRFSAERPKGSFSTLEIQRTEQGDSAMYLCASSVGGLSYEQYFGPGTRLTVT.

This chain joins TRBV30 and TRBJ2-5; D is unresolved. V lost 2 bases and J lost 3, with 13 bases in between. CDR1 is GTSNPN, CDR2 SVGIG, per germline (reference sequence). This CDR3 contains 14 residues. CDR3 in amino acids: CAWSPDAGEETQYF. The DNA of the CDR3 is TGTGCCTGGAGTCCGGACGCTGGGGAAGAGACCCAGTACTTC.

The chain uses TRBV5-1 and TRBJ2-5; 7 bases line up with TRBD1. CDR1 is SGHRS, CDR2 YFSETQ, per germline. Trimming at V came to 0 bases and at J to 1 base, leaving 0 bases not matched to a gene. The CDR3 totals 14 residues. The DNA for the CDR3 is TGCGCCAGCAGCTTGGAGGGGGCCCAAGAGACCCAGTACTTC. Residues: CASSLEGAQETQYF.

The rearrangement links TRBV12-5 to TRBJ2-7; 10 bases map to TRBD1. Per germline, CDR1 LGHNT and CDR2 FRNRAP. The CDR3 is made up of 18 amino acids. V trimming: 1 base; J trimming: 0 bases; junction bases outside the gene matches: 9. The CDR3 region is CASGLAPGTGEGSYEQYF. DNA of the CDR3: TGTGCTAGTGGTTTGGCCCCCGGGACAGGGGAGGGCTCCTACGAGCAGTACTTC.

The chain couples TRBV20-1 to TRBJ2-3; 8 bases line up with TRBD2. The CDR3 covers 14 residues. The J segment lost 0 bases and the V segment lost 1 base, leaving 0 bases of the junction unmatched. Germline loops: CDR1 DFQATT, CDR2 SNEGSKA (reference sequence). CDR3 in amino acids: CSARASGSTDTQYF. DNA for the CDR3: TGCAGTGCTAGAGCTAGCGGGAGCACAGATACGCAGTATTTT.

The CDR3 nucleotides read TGTGCCAGCAGCTCCTCAACTAGCGCGTACAATGAGCAGTTCTTC. It specifies CASSSSTSAYNEQFF. The V gene is TRBV11-2, the J gene TRBJ2-1; 7 bases are shared with TRBD2. The V gene end was trimmed by 4 bases and the J gene end by 4 bases; junction bases not matched to a gene: 7. Germline V gene lookup returns CDR1 SGHAT and CDR2 FQNNGV. The CDR3 extends over 15 amino acids.

The chain carries TRBV7-6 and TRBJ2-2, with D perhaps TRBD2 (5 bases). The CDR3 consists of 16 residues. Germline assignment: CDR1 SGHVS and CDR2 FNYEAQ. Trimming left V 5 bases short and J 0 bases short, with 13 bases between. The CDR3 coding sequence is TGTGCCAGCAGCCCGACACAAGCGGCGAACACCGGGGAGCTGTTTTTT. It encodes CASSPTQAANTGELFF.

Only a few counts were recorded for this clonotype. This CDR3 is CAAGTSGSNEQFF. CDR3 nucleotides: TGTGCCGCCGGGACTAGCGGGAGCAATGAGCAGTTCTTC. This rearrangement joins TRBV19 to TRBJ2-1; 14 bases fit TRBD2. The ends lost 11 bases at V and 6 bases at J; junction bases unmatched: 3. Germline loops: CDR1 LNHDA, CDR2 SQIVND (reference sequence). The CDR3 consists of 13 residues.

This sequence joins TRBV20-1 and TRBJ1-1; TRBD1 is a possible D gene (5 bases). This CDR3 is 16 amino acids long. Germline loops: CDR1 DFQATT, CDR2 SNEGSKA (reference sequence). V lost 0 bases to trimming and J lost 0 bases, with 14 bases between them. The CDR3 DNA sequence: TGCAGTGCTAGAGACCCCGCAGGGACTTTGAACACTGAAGCTTTCTTT. Amino acid sequence: CSARDPAGTLNTEAFF.

The rearrangement links TRBV19 to TRBJ2-3, with a tentative D call TRBD1 (5 bases). Germline values: CDR1 LNHDA, CDR2 SQIVND (reference sequence). Between the trimmed V and J ends, which lost 0 bases and 2 bases, there was a span of 15 bases. The CDR3 is 17 residues long. CDR3: CASSIDVGRQITDTQYF. The CDR3, as DNA: TGTGCCAGTAGTATAGATGTGGGGCGACAGATCACAGATACGCAGTATTTT.

The chain has TRBV5-1 and TRBJ1-2; 12 bases agree with TRBD1. Looked up from germline, CDR1 is SGHRS and CDR2 is YFSETQ. The CDR3 has 13 residues. Germline trimming cut 4 bases from V and 8 bases from J; bases unmatched to any gene: 3. The CDR3 sequence: CASSGTGGRGYTF. The CDR3 coding sequence is TGCGCCAGCAGCGGGACAGGGGGCCGAGGCTACACCTTC. The full variable domain, in which reference TRBV5-1 and TRBJ1-2 provide the parts outside the CDR3, is KAGVTQTPRYLIKTRGQQVTLSCSPISGHRSVSWYQQTPGQGLQFLFEYFSETQRNKGNFPGRFSGRQFSNSRSEMNVSTLELGDSALYLCASSGTGGRGYTFGSGTRLTVV.

The J gene is TRBJ2-4, the V gene TRBV15; 8 nucleotides align to TRBD1. The CDR3 runs to 16 residues. CDR1 is LNHNV, CDR2 YYDKDF, per germline (reference sequence). The ends lost 1 base at V and 0 bases at J; junction bases unmatched: 2. CDR3 protein: CATSRGTGIAKNIQYF. CDR3 coding DNA: TGTGCCACCAGCAGAGGGACAGGGATAGCCAAAAACATTCAGTACTTC.

The genes are TRBV3-1 and TRBJ2-4; D remains ambiguous. Trimming removed 0 bases at V and 9 bases at J, with 6 bases between. The germline gives CDR1 LGHDT, CDR2 YNNKEL (reference sequence). This CDR3 is 12 amino acids long. In DNA form, the CDR3 reads TGTGCCAGCAGCCAAGATTCGGGCATTCAGTACTTC. It yields the protein CASSQDSGIQYF.

This chain connects TRBV4-1 to TRBJ2-2; D call uncertain. CDR1 and CDR2 (germline): MGHRA, YSYEKL. Deletions cut 1 base from V and 6 bases from J, with 12 bases between. The CDR3 spans 15 residues. The CDR3 protein is CASSQGNPGAGELFF. CDR3 nucleotide sequence: TGCGCCAGCAGCCAAGGAAACCCTGGTGCCGGGGAGCTGTTTTTT.

The chain combines TRBV27 with TRBJ2-2; D gene ambiguous. V lost 3 bases and J lost 7, with 6 bases in between. The CDR3 has 12 amino acids. Germline V gene data show CDR1 as MNHEY and CDR2 as SMNVEV (reference sequence). The CDR3 coding sequence is TGTGCCAGCAGTTTCGGAGACGGGGAGCTGTTTTTT. Encoded protein: CASSFGDGELFF.

The chain combines TRBV11-2 with TRBJ1-3; D is uncertain. This CDR3 comprises 14 residues. Germline CDR1 and CDR2: SGHAT and FQNNGV. The V end lost 6 bases, the J end lost 1 base, and 10 bases lay between the germline ends. The CDR3 nucleotides are TGTGCCAGCAGAGAGGGAGTTTCTGGAAACACCATATATTTT. It codes for CASREGVSGNTIYF.

CDR3 in DNA: TGTGCCAGCAGGGAGGCTTATGGCTACACCTTC. Protein: CASREAYGYTF. The J gene is TRBJ1-2, the V gene TRBV2; D gene unclear. This CDR3 region has 11 residues. V was pared by 6 bases and J by 5 bases, with 7 bases between. Germline-derived CDR1 and CDR2 are SNHLY and FYNNEI.

The rearrangement links TRBV27 to TRBJ2-3; no clear D gene. The CDR3 consists of 13 residues. CDR1 MNHEY and CDR2 SMNVEV come from the germline V gene (reference sequence). V lost 0 bases and J lost 4, with 5 bases in between. The CDR3 reads CASSLSWADTQYF. The CDR3, as DNA: TGTGCCAGCAGTTTATCTTGGGCAGATACGCAGTATTTT.

This chain links TRBV28 with TRBJ2-7; D may correspond to TRBD1 or TRBD2 (6 bases each). The germline CDR1 and CDR2 sequences are MDHEN and SYDVKM. V lost 3 bases and J 6 bases, leaving 15 bases between the germline ends. This CDR3 spans 14 amino acids. The CDR3, as DNA: TGTGCCAGCAGTTTCGAACAGGGCGGGGTCGAGCAGTACTTC. This translates into CASSFEQGGVEQYF.

The rearrangement uses TRBV27 and TRBJ1-2; D not certain. CDR3 length equals 13 residues. The ends were cut back, 1 base at V and 2 bases at J, with 5 bases in the middle. Germline values: CDR1 MNHEY, CDR2 SMNVEV (reference sequence). The CDR3 loop is CASSLWMNYGYTF. CDR3 DNA sequence: TGTGCCAGCAGTTTATGGATGAACTATGGCTACACCTTC.

The chain uses TRBV12-5 and TRBJ2-7; D unresolved. Germline CDR1 LGHNT, CDR2 FRNRAP. V was clipped by 0 bases and J by 11 bases, with 8 bases between them. The CDR3 extends over 11 amino acids. Here the CDR3 reads CASGLVFGEYF. CDR3 nucleotide sequence: TGTGCTAGTGGTTTGGTCTTCGGAGAGTACTTC.